This T cell receptor (beta chain) is from a study of blood T cells in healthy people across ages. Findings and caveats of the study: PBMCs went unsorted, and a conclusive naive versus antigen-experienced comparison was therefore prevented. A strong correlation was seen between TCR beta diversity and naive T cell percentage. Those diversity estimates obtained from one million T cells were thought to be underestimates. More naive CD4+ cells and higher diversity were found in long-lived than in aged donors.

Concerning this clonotype: Its target is not known.

CDR3 size: 16 residues. The ends lost 5 bases at V and 1 base at J; junction bases unmatched: 7. CDR1 is SGHTA, CDR2 FQGNSA, per germline. A second PCR, run for about 6 to 11 cycles, used a sample-barcoded 5' primer plus a J-beta primer mix. One entry per CDR3 protein, called by TCRdb with MiXCR from the 5' RACE reads. The sample lists about 2 million distinct CDR3 sequences; around half were seen once. Sequenced: blood. The chain uses TRBV7-2 and TRBJ1-3; 8 bases agree with TRBD1. This sequence was found in a middle-aged woman in good health. The CDR3 is CASSTADRVSGNTIYF. In DNA, the CDR3 is TGTGCCAGCAGCACCGCGGACAGGGTGTCTGGAAACACCATATATTTT.